This TCR beta chain is drawn from a study of control samples from healthy donors and cancer patients. The table came from immunoSEQ multiplex PCR; TCRdb's copy has only in-frame clones and leaves some out. Among more than 85,000 clones listed, 90% were seen once. The CDR3 length is 15 residues. After removal of 1 base from V and 4 bases from J, the junction contained 4 bases not matched to a gene. Germline assignment: CDR1 LGHNA and CDR2 YNFKEQ. This clone was picked up a small number of times. The TCR originated in a human donor in good health. The donor label of this sample is uncertain. V is TRBV4-2 and J is TRBJ2-1, with TRBD1 matching 7 bases. The sample consisted of blood. The CDR3, as DNA: TGTGCCAGCAGCCAAGGACAGGGTGATTACAATGAGCAGTTCTTC. It translates to CASSQGQGDYNEQFF.